Following are 29 T cell receptor beta chains from one sample sequenced in a study of T cell changes during pregnancy in multiple sclerosis (dated by TCRdb to about 2019). Library construction relied on the immunoSEQ multiplex PCR assay. TCRdb took over this immuneACCESS table, retaining in-frame rearrangements with V and J assigned. Such tables are incomplete; in checked studies, under half of the missing clones stem from an unresolved V gene, and the remainder is unexplained. In all, the sample holds about 83,000 clones, and 90% to 95% of those were seen once. Around 1% of the sample is in the top ten clones. The sequencing used peripheral blood, collected in the second trimester of pregnancy. The receptors originated from a female donor with multiple sclerosis, enrolled in a pregnancy study.

The table lists this clone with a few counts. This chain links TRBV5-1 with TRBJ2-7, with D perhaps TRBD1 (5 bases). There are 11 residues in the CDR3. Germline V gene sequence: CDR1 SGHRS, CDR2 YFSETQ. The V end lost 7 bases, the J end lost 3 bases, and 8 bases lay between the germline ends. CDR3 sequence: CASSTDYEQYF. The CDR3 bases are TGCGCCAGCTCGACAGACTACGAGCAGTACTTC.

V usage is TRBV2 and J usage is TRBJ2-2, with D tentatively TRBD2 (6 bases). CDR1 SNHLY and CDR2 FYNNEI come from the germline V gene. The CDR3 has 16 amino acids. Trimming left V 5 bases short and J 7 bases short, with 20 bases between. The CDR3 spells CASSHEGGIGYGELFF. DNA of the CDR3: TGTGCCAGCAGTCACGAAGGCGGGATCGGGTACGGGGAGCTGTTTTTT.

The rearrangement uses TRBV29-1 and TRBJ1-2, with a tentative D call TRBD1 (6 bases). V lost 3 bases, J lost 4 bases, and 15 bases lay in between. CDR1 and CDR2 from the germline V gene are SQVTM and ANQGSEA. The CDR3 is made up of 14 amino acids. The CDR3 DNA is TGCAGCGTTGAGTCAGGGGCCACCGCCTATGGCTACACCTTC. Translated, it gives CSVESGATAYGYTF.

This chain joins TRBV14 and TRBJ2-7; 8 positions agree with TRBD1. CDR1 is SGHDN, CDR2 FVKESK, per germline. The CDR3 covers 16 residues. With 4 bases clipped from V and 4 bases from J, the junction kept 12 bases outside the gene matches. The CDR3 is CASSPLDRGTLYEQYF. The DNA for the CDR3 is TGTGCCAGCAGCCCTCTCGACAGGGGCACCCTGTACGAGCAGTACTTC.

The CDR3 coding sequence is TGTGCCAGCAGGGGGAGTGGGCCCCAGCATTTT. This sequence encodes CASRGSGPQHF. This rearrangement joins TRBV2 to TRBJ1-5; D gene unclear. Trimming pared 6 bases from V and 9 bases from J, leaving 9 bases between. The CDR3 runs 11 residues. Germline-derived CDR1 and CDR2 are SNHLY and FYNNEI.

This chain joins TRBV6-5 and TRBJ2-1; 11 bases are a match to TRBD2. The V segment lost 6 bases and the J segment 8 bases; nucleotides outside the gene matches: 6. Germline V gene lookup returns CDR1 MNHEY and CDR2 SVGAGI. The CDR3 covers 14 residues. Written as DNA, the CDR3 is TGTGCCAGCAGGGAGACTAGCGGGACGGATGAGCAGTTCTTC. Residues: CASRETSGTDEQFF.

The chain recombines TRBV7-9 with TRBJ1-1, with a possible D match to TRBD1 (6 bases). The CDR3 has 15 residues. Trimming pared 5 bases from V and 4 bases from J, leaving 17 bases between. Germline V gives CDR1 SEHNR, CDR2 FQNEAQ (reference sequence). CDR3: CASSLLSQGSTEAFF. In DNA, the CDR3 is TGTGCCAGCAGCCTATTAAGCCAGGGGAGCACTGAAGCTTTCTTT.

The chain is built from TRBV5-1 and TRBJ1-1, with D possibly TRBD1 on 5 matching bases. The CDR3 runs to 15 residues. V was shortened by 1 base and J by 5 bases, with 15 bases between the two germline ends. Looked up from germline, CDR1 is SGHRS and CDR2 is YFSETQ. The CDR3 sequence: CASSLSVLGGTEAFF. The CDR3 DNA reads TGCGCCAGCAGCTTGTCGGTGTTGGGGGGAACTGAAGCTTTCTTT.

J is TRBJ2-1 and V is TRBV11-2; TRBD2 aligns across 8 bases. The CDR3 is 18 residues long. V was clipped by 2 bases and J by 4 bases; unmatched bases: 13. Germline CDR1 SGHAT, CDR2 FQNNGV. CDR3 sequence reads: CASSLIAVMTSEYNEQFF. The CDR3 nucleotides read TGTGCCAGCAGCTTAATAGCGGTGATGACTAGCGAGTACAATGAGCAGTTCTTC.

This clone has more than one count but fewer than ten. The J gene is TRBJ1-2, the V gene TRBV4-1; 7 nucleotides match TRBD1. The length of the CDR3 is 14 residues. V lost 3 bases, J lost 5 bases, and 6 bases stayed unmatched. The V gene's germline CDR1 is MGHRA and CDR2 YSYEKL. CDR3 in amino acids: CASSHPGQTYGYTF. The CDR3 DNA reads TGCGCCAGCAGCCATCCGGGACAGACGTATGGCTACACCTTC.

The V gene is TRBV18, the J gene TRBJ2-3; 14 bases match TRBD2. There are 17 residues in the CDR3. Looked up from germline, CDR1 is KGHSH and CDR2 is LQKENI. The V segment lost 2 bases and the J segment 5 bases; nucleotides outside the gene matches: 6. This CDR3 is CASSPDGLAGGRDTQYF. In DNA form, the CDR3 reads TGTGCCAGCTCACCAGACGGACTAGCGGGAGGAAGAGATACGCAGTATTTT. The full variable domain, rest sourced from reference TRBV18 and TRBJ2-3, is NAGVMQNPRHLVRRRGQEARLRCSPMKGHSHVYWYRQLPEEGLKFMVYLQKENIIDESGMPKERFSAEFPKEGPSILRIQQVVRGDSAAYFCASSPDGLAGGRDTQYFGPGTRLTVL.

V gene TRBV27 combines with J gene TRBJ2-1, with no clear D. CDR3 length equals 14 residues. In germline, CDR1 is MNHEY, CDR2 SMNVEV (reference sequence). V gave up 3 bases and J gave up 6 bases, with 12 bases separating them. The CDR3 nucleotides read TGTGCCAGCAGTTTGATGGAGAGTGCCAATGAGCAGTTCTTC. This encodes CASSLMESANEQFF.

The gene calls are TRBV14 and TRBJ2-1; 11 nucleotides match TRBD2. The CDR3 spans 16 residues. Germline loops: CDR1 SGHDN, CDR2 FVKESK. V dropped 0 bases and J dropped 9; count of bases not matched to a gene: 7. The CDR3 region is CASSQEWLAGGVEQFF. The DNA for the CDR3 is TGTGCCAGCAGCCAAGAGTGGCTAGCGGGAGGAGTTGAGCAGTTCTTC.

This chain uses TRBV6-1 with TRBJ1-4, with D uncertain. This CDR3 has 16 residues. Germline CDR1 is MNHNS and CDR2 is SASEGT. V was trimmed by 1 base and J by 0 bases, leaving 9 bases between them. The CDR3 nucleotides are TGTGCCAGCAGTGAAGGCTTCGTAGCAACTAATGAAAAACTGTTTTTT. This sequence encodes CASSEGFVATNEKLFF.

The count of this clone is one. This chain links TRBV28 with TRBJ2-7, with 9 bases identical to TRBD1. Trimming removed 5 bases from V and 4 bases from J; junction bases left unmatched: 12. This CDR3 spans 16 amino acids. Germline lookup yields CDR1 MDHEN and CDR2 SYDVKM. CDR3 DNA: TGTGCCAGCAGTACATACACCGGACAGGGGAGATACGAGCAGTACTTC. Protein sequence: CASSTYTGQGRYEQYF. The full variable domain, rest sourced from reference TRBV28 and TRBJ2-7, is DVKVTQSSRYLVKRTGEKVFLECVQDMDHENMFWYRQDPGLGLRLIYFSYDVKMKEKGDIPEGYSVSREKKERFSLILESASTNQTSMYLCASSTYTGQGRYEQYFGPGTRLTVT.

The rearrangement links TRBV4-1 to TRBJ2-7, with unresolved D. V lost 4 bases and J 4 bases, leaving 14 bases between the germline ends. In germline, CDR1 is MGHRA, CDR2 YSYEKL. The CDR3 runs 14 residues. Here the CDR3 DNA reads TGCGCCAGCAGCCCCGGGTACGTGACTTACGAGCAGTACTTC. This encodes CASSPGYVTYEQYF.

V gene TRBV29-1 combines with J gene TRBJ1-4, with TRBD1 matching over 7 bases. The germline V gene encodes CDR1 SQVTM and CDR2 ANQGSEA. With V trimmed by 5 bases and J by 4 bases, 7 bases remained unmatched. The CDR3 contains 14 residues. CDR3 sequence reads: CSVLQGTFNEKLFF. CDR3 DNA sequence: TGCAGCGTTCTACAGGGGACTTTTAATGAAAAACTGTTTTTT. The whole variable domain, filled in from reference TRBV29-1 and TRBJ1-4, reads SAVISQKPSRDICQRGTSLTIQCQVDSQVTMMFWYRQQPGQSLTLIATANQGSEATYESGFVIDKFPISRPNLTFSTLTVSNMSPEDSSIYLCSVLQGTFNEKLFFGSGTQLSVL.

The V and J genes are TRBV28 and TRBJ1-2; TRBD1 matches at 7 bases. The CDR3 totals 15 residues. V lost 8 bases to trimming and J lost 2 bases; unmatched junction nucleotides: 11. The germline CDR1 and CDR2 sequences are MDHEN and SYDVKM. Here the CDR3 reads CASQTPDRINYGYTF. Written as DNA, the CDR3 is TGTGCCAGCCAAACCCCGGACAGGATCAACTATGGCTACACCTTC.

The rearrangement links TRBV4-1 to TRBJ2-3; the D gene is possibly TRBD1 (6 bases). Trimming removed 0 bases from V and 8 bases from J, with 21 bases in between. This CDR3 has 17 amino acids. Germline CDR1 is MGHRA and CDR2 is YSYEKL. CDR3 protein: CASSQDRATGAQGTQYF. The DNA of the CDR3 is TGCGCCAGCAGCCAAGATCGGGCGACAGGCGCTCAGGGTACGCAGTATTTT.

This chain uses TRBV14 with TRBJ1-3, with D unresolved. CDR3 length: 15 residues. Between the trimmed V and J ends, which lost 4 bases and 0 bases, there was a span of 10 bases. Germline V gene data show CDR1 as SGHDN and CDR2 as FVKESK. CDR3 in DNA: TGTGCCAGCAGCCCTAAGTCGAGCTCTGGAAACACCATATATTTT. This translates into CASSPKSSSGNTIYF.

The V and J genes are TRBV9 and TRBJ2-7; TRBD2 matches at 9 bases. This CDR3 spans 16 amino acids. Germline V gene sequence: CDR1 SGDLS, CDR2 YYNGEE. With V trimmed by 4 bases and J by 6 bases, 14 bases remained unmatched. The CDR3 region has the DNA TGTGCCAGCAGCCCCCGATCAGCGGGAGGAACTGCCGAGCAGTACTTC. It specifies CASSPRSAGGTAEQYF.

This clone showed up many times. The chain links TRBV19 to TRBJ2-2; D may be TRBD1 (5 bases). With 8 bases removed from V and 3 bases from J, the gap between germline ends came to 13 bases. CDR1 LNHDA and CDR2 SQIVND come from the germline V gene (reference sequence). This CDR3 comprises 14 residues. CDR3 in amino acids: CASLTSGYTGELFF. For the CDR3, the DNA is TGTGCCAGTTTAACTTCAGGGTACACCGGGGAGCTGTTTTTT.

J is TRBJ1-1 and V is TRBV28; unclear D gene. The germline V gene has CDR1 MDHEN and CDR2 SYDVKM. V shed 7 bases and J shed 4 bases, with 10 bases lying between them. This CDR3 has 12 amino acids. The CDR3 here is CASNLPGTEAFF. The CDR3, as DNA: TGTGCCAGCAACCTCCCGGGCACTGAAGCTTTCTTT. Full variable domain (rest looked up from reference TRBV28 and TRBJ1-1): DVKVTQSSRYLVKRTGEKVFLECVQDMDHENMFWYRQDPGLGLRLIYFSYDVKMKEKGDIPEGYSVSREKKERFSLILESASTNQTSMYLCASNLPGTEAFFGQGTRLTVV.

This sequence joins TRBV7-9 and TRBJ2-1, with D tentatively TRBD2 (6 bases). This CDR3 comprises 16 residues. Trimming shortened V by 1 base and J by 0 bases, and 10 bases separated the two germline ends. Germline V gene lookup returns CDR1 SEHNR and CDR2 FQNEAQ (reference sequence). Here the CDR3 reads CASSLVEGSSYNEQFF. As DNA, the CDR3 is TGTGCCAGCAGCTTAGTGGAGGGGAGCTCCTACAATGAGCAGTTCTTC. The full variable domain, with the rest looked up from reference TRBV7-9 and TRBJ2-1, is DTGVSQNPRHKITKRGQNVTFRCDPISEHNRLYWYRQTLGQGPEFLTYFQNEAQLEKSRLLSDRFSAERPKGSFSTLEIQRTEQGDSAMYLCASSLVEGSSYNEQFFGPGTRLTVL.

The J gene is TRBJ2-1, the V gene TRBV9, with 10 nucleotides matching TRBD1. Germline V CDR1 and CDR2: SGDLS, YYNGEE. The CDR3 extends over 14 amino acids. V trimming: 2 bases; J trimming: 8 bases; junction bases outside the gene matches: 4. The CDR3 reads CASSVIGTGDEQFF. In DNA form, the CDR3 reads TGTGCCAGCAGCGTGATCGGGACAGGGGATGAGCAGTTCTTC.

CDR3 bases: TGTGCCAGTAGTCCGTCGGGACAGCACGGAAACACCATATATTTT. Amino acid sequence: CASSPSGQHGNTIYF. The V and J genes are TRBV19 and TRBJ1-3; 7 positions match TRBD1. The V and J ends lost 5 bases and 4 bases, in that order; junction bases with no gene match: 8. The CDR3 loop spans 15 amino acids. Germline CDR1 is LNHDA and CDR2 is SQIVND (reference sequence).

The chain couples TRBV2 to TRBJ2-7, with D possibly TRBD2 on 6 matching bases. CDR1 is SNHLY and CDR2 is FYNNEI in the germline V gene. The CDR3 runs to 14 residues. V was clipped by 6 bases and J by 2 bases, with 14 bases between them. CDR3 nucleotides: TGTGCCAGCAGGTCCCCTCGGGAGACCTACGAGCAGTACTTC. This codes for CASRSPRETYEQYF.

CDR3 nucleotides: TGCAGCGATGGTTCTAGAGAAATTAACTATGGCTACACCTTC. It specifies CSDGSREINYGYTF. The J gene is TRBJ1-2, the V gene TRBV29-1, with no clear D. V shed 7 bases and J shed 1 base, with 16 bases lying between them. Germline V gene lookup returns CDR1 SQVTM and CDR2 ANQGSEA. This CDR3 spans 14 amino acids.

V gene TRBV7-6 combines with J gene TRBJ2-7; 8 bases agree with TRBD1. Trimming at V came to 1 base and at J to 0 bases, leaving 5 bases not matched to a gene. Germline V gives CDR1 SGHVS, CDR2 FNYEAQ. CDR3 length equals 16 residues. CDR3 sequence reads: CASSLGAGTGSYEQYF. CDR3 nucleotides: TGTGCCAGCAGCTTAGGGGCCGGGACAGGCTCCTACGAGCAGTACTTC.